This TCR beta chain was captured in a study of blood T cell repertoires in COVID-19. Only in-frame clones appear in the TCRdb table, and some are missing; sequencing was by immunoSEQ multiplex PCR. The table has about 140,000 clones, almost 80% seen once. The germline CDR1 and CDR2 sequences are SNHLY and FYNNEI. The V segment lost 4 bases and the J segment 7 bases; nucleotides outside the gene matches: 7. CDR3 length equals 15 residues. The specimen sequenced was PBMCs or T cells enriched from blood (not recorded which). The V and J genes are TRBV2 and TRBJ2-1; TRBD2 aligns across 10 bases. This clonotype was sampled from a woman aged 45-59 years who had recovered from COVID-19. The CDR3 DNA is TGTGCCAGCAGTGGAAGAGCGGGGGGGAGGAATGAGCAGTTCTTC. Its protein is CASSGRAGGRNEQFF. The entire variable domain, with the rest obtained from reference TRBV2 and TRBJ2-1, is as follows: EPEVTQTPSHQVTQMGQEVILRCVPISNHLYFYWYRQILGQKVEFLVSFYNNEISEKSEIFDDQFSVERPDGSNFTLKIRSTKLEDSAMYFCASSGRAGGRNEQFFGPGTRLTVL.